This TCR beta chain was captured by sequencing in a study of T cells in Graves' hyperthyroidism and ophthalmopathy. This clonotype has only a few counts. Authors of the study amplified TCR beta CDR3 regions from RNA transcripts. HTBI primers drove first-round RT-PCR of the TCR CDR3. TCRdb redid the calling of the multiplex PCR reads with MiXCR, one entry per CDR3 protein. The sample includes more than 350,000 distinct CDR3 sequences, roughly 15% of them seen just once. Germline V gene lookup returns CDR1 MNHNS and CDR2 SASEGT. V gave up 5 bases and J gave up 8 bases; unmatched junction bases: 6. There are 15 residues in the CDR3.

The genes are TRBV6-1 and TRBJ2-2, with TRBD2 matching 12 bases. The sequencing input was blood. This TCR was sampled from a woman aged 30 to 39 with Graves' ophthalmopathy. This chain's CDR3 is CASSRLAGVAGELFF. The CDR3 DNA follows: TGTGCCAGCAGTCGACTAGCGGGGGTTGCTGGGGAGCTGTTTTTT.